A selection of T cell receptor beta chains follows, all from one sample in a study of T-cell reconstitution after alpha-beta-depleted transplantation in children. TCRdb analysed the PCR reads with MiXCR anew, one entry per CDR3 protein. The sample holds approximately 630,000 distinct CDR3 sequences, under 15% seen once. This specimen consisted of PBMCs, obtained before TCRalphabeta/CD19-depleted stem cell transplant. These receptors were taken from a girl aged 2 to 10 with congenital amegakaryocytic thrombocytopenia, due to receive a stem cell transplant. Each CDR3 is given with its conserved first and last residue. D genes are given only for firm matches. Clone size, where shown, is once, few, many, or a class for clones that have expanded.

V gene: TRBV7-6; clone size: .; D gene: .; J gene: TRBJ2-5; CDR3 protein: CASSSPGSETQYF; CDR3 DNA: TGTGCCAGCAGCTCCCCAGGGTCGGAGACCCAGTACTTC
V gene: TRBV3-1; clone size: .; D gene: .; J gene: TRBJ1-2; CDR3 protein: CATSTQDTTGYDYGYTF; CDR3 DNA: TGTGCCACCAGCACCCAAGACACCACAGGGTACGACTATGGCTACACCTTC
V gene: TRBV12-3/TRBV12-4; clone size: few; D gene: .; J gene: TRBJ1-1; CDR3 protein: CASSSVEAFF; CDR3 DNA: TGTGCCAGCTCTTCAGTAGAAGCTTTCTTT
V gene: TRBV5-1; clone size: many; D gene: .; J gene: TRBJ2-5; CDR3 protein: CASSLGLKVAEETQYF; CDR3 DNA: TGCGCCAGCAGCTTGGGGCTCAAGGTTGCGGAAGAGACCCAGTACTTC
V gene: TRBV28; clone size: many; D gene: .; J gene: TRBJ2-7; CDR3 protein: CASGEGGRHEQYF; CDR3 DNA: TGTGCCAGCGGGGAGGGGGGACGGCACGAGCAGTACTTC
V gene: TRBV20-1; clone size: many; D gene: TRBD2; J gene: TRBJ2-1; CDR3 protein: CSALGLAGEVYNEQFF; CDR3 DNA: TGCAGTGCTCTAGGACTAGCGGGAGAAGTCTACAATGAGCAGTTCTTC
V gene: TRBV9; clone size: .; D gene: .; J gene: TRBJ2-7; CDR3 protein: CASSTSHGYEQYF; CDR3 DNA: TGTGCCAGCAGCACGAGCCACGGGTACGAGCAGTACTTC
V gene: TRBV29-1; clone size: many; D gene: TRBD1; J gene: TRBJ1-1; CDR3 protein: CSVDPGTGMNTEAFF; CDR3 DNA: TGCAGCGTTGACCCCGGGACAGGGATGAACACTGAAGCTTTCTTT
V gene: TRBV18; clone size: .; D gene: .; J gene: TRBJ1-1; CDR3 protein: CASSPSRDRVAFF; CDR3 DNA: TGTGCCAGCTCACCATCGCGCGATCGTGTAGCTTTCTTT
V gene: TRBV7-8; clone size: many; D gene: .; J gene: TRBJ2-2; CDR3 protein: CASSPRRPSSGELFF; CDR3 DNA: TGTGCCAGCAGCCCGAGACGACCTAGCTCCGGGGAGCTGTTTTTT
V gene: TRBV12-3/TRBV12-4; clone size: few; D gene: .; J gene: TRBJ2-7; CDR3 protein: CASSSTLGSEQYF; CDR3 DNA: TGTGCCAGCAGCTCTACTCTTGGCTCCGAGCAGTACTTC
V gene: TRBV18; clone size: many; D gene: TRBD1; J gene: TRBJ2-7; CDR3 protein: CASSPGTGGEQYF; CDR3 DNA: TGTGCCAGCTCACCGGGGACAGGCGGCGAGCAGTACTTC
V gene: TRBV5-1; clone size: many; D gene: TRBD2; J gene: TRBJ2-1; CDR3 protein: CASSQGASGYNEQFF; CDR3 DNA: TGCGCCAGCAGCCAAGGAGCTAGCGGCTACAATGAGCAGTTCTTC
V gene: TRBV28; clone size: .; D gene: TRBD1; J gene: TRBJ2-3; CDR3 protein: CASSQGTGRPDAQYF; CDR3 DNA: TGTGCCAGCAGTCAGGGGACAGGGAGACCAGATGCGCAGTATTTT
V gene: TRBV2; clone size: many; D gene: .; J gene: TRBJ2-1; CDR3 protein: CAIPPSGSSYNEQFF; CDR3 DNA: TGTGCCATTCCTCCCAGCGGCAGCTCCTACAATGAGCAGTTCTTC
V gene: TRBV29-1; clone size: many; D gene: .; J gene: TRBJ2-3; CDR3 protein: CSALGGSRTDTQYF; CDR3 DNA: TGCAGTGCCCTAGGGGGTTCGCGCACAGATACGCAGTATTTT
V gene: TRBV12-3/TRBV12-4; clone size: many; D gene: .; J gene: TRBJ2-3; CDR3 protein: CASSWWLGEDTQYF; CDR3 DNA: TGTGCCAGCAGTTGGTGGTTGGGCGAAGATACGCAGTATTTT
V gene: TRBV4-1; clone size: few; D gene: .; J gene: TRBJ2-1; CDR3 protein: CASSQGKPRRGGEQFF; CDR3 DNA: TGCGCCAGCAGCCAAGGAAAACCGCGCCGGGGCGGTGAGCAGTTCTTC
V gene: TRBV7-9; clone size: many; D gene: TRBD2; J gene: TRBJ2-1; CDR3 protein: CASSPTLGLAANEQFF; CDR3 DNA: TGTGCCAGCAGCCCCACTCTGGGACTAGCTGCGAATGAGCAGTTCTTC
V gene: TRBV29-1; clone size: many; D gene: .; J gene: TRBJ2-1; CDR3 protein: CSVDPTASYNEQFF; CDR3 DNA: TGCAGCGTTGACCCGACCGCCTCCTACAATGAGCAGTTCTTC
V gene: TRBV12-3/TRBV12-4; clone size: few; D gene: TRBD1; J gene: TRBJ2-1; CDR3 protein: CASSTLRGEQFF; CDR3 DNA: TGTGCCAGCAGTACCCTCAGGGGGGAGCAGTTCTTC
V gene: TRBV7-8; clone size: few; D gene: .; J gene: TRBJ2-1; CDR3 protein: CASSPRGPTYNEQFF; CDR3 DNA: TGTGCCAGCAGCCCACGGGGGCCTACCTACAATGAGCAGTTCTTC
V gene: TRBV12-3/TRBV12-4; clone size: many; D gene: TRBD1; J gene: TRBJ2-7; CDR3 protein: CASSLHQGAREQYF; CDR3 DNA: TGTGCCAGCAGTTTACACCAGGGGGCTAGGGAGCAGTACTTC
V gene: TRBV20-1; clone size: .; D gene: .; J gene: TRBJ2-1; CDR3 protein: CSAGALAESYNEQFF; CDR3 DNA: TGCAGTGCCGGCGCGTTGGCGGAGTCCTACAATGAGCAGTTCTTC